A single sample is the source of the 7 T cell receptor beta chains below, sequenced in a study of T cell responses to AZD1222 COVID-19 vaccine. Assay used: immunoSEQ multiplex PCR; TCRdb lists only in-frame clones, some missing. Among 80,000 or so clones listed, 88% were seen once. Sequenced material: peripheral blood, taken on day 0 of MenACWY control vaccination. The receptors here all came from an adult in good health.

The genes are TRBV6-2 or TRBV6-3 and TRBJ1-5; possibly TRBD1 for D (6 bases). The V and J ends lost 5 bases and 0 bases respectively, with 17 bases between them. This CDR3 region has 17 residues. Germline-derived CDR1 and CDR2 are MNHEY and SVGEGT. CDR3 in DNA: TGTGCCAGCAGTGCCCGGACAGTGGATTATAGCAATCAGCCCCAGCATTTT. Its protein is CASSARTVDYSNQPQHF.

The CDR3 DNA reads TGTGCCAGCAGTACAGGGGTTGGGGATTCACCCCTCCACTTT. Amino acid sequence: CASSTGVGDSPLHF. This chain connects TRBV2 to TRBJ1-6; 7 bases are shared with TRBD1. The V segment lost 5 bases and the J segment 8 bases; nucleotides outside the gene matches: 6. Germline loops: CDR1 SNHLY, CDR2 FYNNEI. The length of the CDR3 is 14 residues.

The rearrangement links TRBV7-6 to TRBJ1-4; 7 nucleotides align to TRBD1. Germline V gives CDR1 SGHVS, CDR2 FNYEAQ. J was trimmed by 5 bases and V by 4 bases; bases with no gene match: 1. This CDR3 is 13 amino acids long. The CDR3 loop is CASSSDRNEKLFF. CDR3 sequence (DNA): TGTGCCAGCAGCTCGGACAGGAATGAAAAACTGTTTTTT. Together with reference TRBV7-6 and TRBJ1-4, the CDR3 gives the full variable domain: GAGVSQSPRYKVTKRGQDVALRCDPISGHVSLYWYRQALGQGPEFLTYFNYEAQQDKSGLPNDRFSAERPEGSISTLTIQRTEQRDSAMYRCASSSDRNEKLFFGSGTQLSVL.

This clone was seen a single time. DNA for the CDR3: TGTGCCAGCAGTTTATCGCGGGTGGGGGGCACTGAAGCTTTCTTT. This sequence encodes CASSLSRVGGTEAFF. The chain recombines TRBV27 with TRBJ1-1; D may be TRBD1 (5 bases). Between the trimmed V and J ends, which lost 0 bases and 4 bases, there was a span of 12 bases. This CDR3 region has 15 residues. In germline, CDR1 is MNHEY, CDR2 SMNVEV (reference sequence).

CDR3 residues: CASSLIGTGTSGANVLTF. DNA of the CDR3: TGTGCCAGCAGCTTAATTGGGACAGGGACCTCTGGGGCCAACGTCCTGACTTTC. This chain joins TRBV7-3 and TRBJ2-6, with 9 nucleotides matching TRBD1. Germline loops: CDR1 SGHTA, CDR2 FQGTGA. The V and J ends lost 1 base and 0 bases, in that order; junction bases with no gene match: 4. The CDR3 spans 18 residues.

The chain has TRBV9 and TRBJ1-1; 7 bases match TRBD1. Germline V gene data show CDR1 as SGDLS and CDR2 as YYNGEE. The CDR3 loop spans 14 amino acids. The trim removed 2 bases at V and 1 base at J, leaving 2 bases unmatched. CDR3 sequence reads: CASSVGQRNTEAFF. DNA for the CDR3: TGTGCCAGCAGCGTGGGACAGCGGAACACTGAAGCTTTCTTT.

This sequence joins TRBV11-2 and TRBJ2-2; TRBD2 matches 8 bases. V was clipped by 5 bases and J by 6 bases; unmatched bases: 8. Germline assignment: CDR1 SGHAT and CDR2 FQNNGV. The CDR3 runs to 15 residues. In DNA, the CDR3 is TGTGCCAGCAGCCAAGGGACTAGTGGGCCCGGGGAGCTGTTTTTT. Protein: CASSQGTSGPGELFF.